The 27 T cell receptor beta chains listed next were all sequenced from one sample in a study of regulatory T cells in long-lasting Graves disease. Libraries of TCR beta came from iRepertoire HTBI primers plus Arm-PCR of CDR3 regions. TCRdb itself ran the multiplex PCR reads through MiXCR, one entry per CDR3 protein. The top ten hold approximately 26% of the sample, which has 400,000 to 450,000 distinct CDR3 sequences, about a quarter seen once. Indicated time point: persistent/refractory GD, antithyroid drugs over 5 years with positive TRAb. Construction of the TCR library relied on RNA isolated from PBMCs. The material was peripheral blood mononuclear cells (PBMCs), obtained when the disease was refractory, from a patient treated with antithyroid drugs. These receptors were obtained from a female donor with Graves disease.

This clonotype was detected only a few times. The CDR3 coding sequence is TGTGCCAGCTCACGTTTAATGGCCCCTGAAGCTTTCTTT. It is translated as CASSRLMAPEAFF. The chain is built from TRBV18 and TRBJ1-1, with D unresolved. V lost 4 bases and J 6 bases, leaving 12 bases between the germline ends. The CDR3 loop spans 13 amino acids. In germline, CDR1 is KGHSH, CDR2 LQKENI.

With respect to this clonotype: Just one base apart from a much larger clone, this may be a read error. The chain joins TRBV6-1 to TRBJ1-2; 7 bases map to TRBD1. Germline V gene data show CDR1 as MNHNS and CDR2 as SASEGT. The length of the CDR3 is 14 residues. CDR3 bases: TGTGCCAGCAGTGAACAGGGTTCAGGGGGAGGCTGCACCTTC. It translates to CASSEQGSGGGCTF.

CDR3 nucleotide sequence: TGCAGTGCAGAAATTCACCATCCAGATCAGCCCCAGCATTTT. Amino acids: CSAEIHHPDQPQHF. This chain links TRBV20-1 with TRBJ1-5, with D unresolved. The CDR3 is 14 residues long. Per germline, CDR1 DFQATT and CDR2 SNEGSKA (reference sequence). V lost 6 bases and J 5 bases, leaving 17 bases between the germline ends.

With respect to this clonotype: A much larger clone sits a single nucleotide away, making a read error possible. V and J are TRBV2 and TRBJ2-5; D is perhaps TRBD1 (6 bases). This CDR3 comprises 12 residues. Germline values: CDR1 SNHLY, CDR2 FYNNEI. V was clipped by 3 bases and J by 9 bases, with 11 bases between them. The CDR3 here is CASSDRGKAQYF. The CDR3 bases are TGTGCCAGCAGTGACAGGGGCAAGGCCCAGTACTTC. The complete variable domain, with remaining parts taken from reference TRBV2 and TRBJ2-5, reads EPEVTQTPSHQVTQMGQEVILRCVPISNHLYFYWYRQILGQKVEFLVSFYNNEISEKSEIFDDQFSVERPDGSNFTLKIRSTKLEDSAMYFCASSDRGKAQYFGPGTRLLVL.

The chain is built from TRBV5-8 and TRBJ2-1, with 8 positions matching TRBD1. The CDR3 loop spans 17 amino acids. Germline V gene lookup returns CDR1 SGHTS and CDR2 YDEGEE. Unmatched junction bases numbered 14, after V lost 3 bases and J lost 6 bases. CDR3 sequence reads: CASSSATWTGFFNEQFF. As DNA, the CDR3 is TGTGCCAGCAGCTCCGCCACGTGGACAGGGTTTTTCAATGAGCAGTTCTTC.

Ten or more counts support this clonotype. The chain joins TRBV2 to TRBJ2-7; D is perhaps TRBD1 or TRBD2 (5 bases each). Germline CDR1 and CDR2: SNHLY and FYNNEI. Trimming shortened V by 3 bases and J by 7 bases, and 16 bases separated the two germline ends. The CDR3 is 14 amino acids. The CDR3 loop is CASSDILRGREQYF. In nucleotides, the CDR3 is TGTGCCAGCAGTGATATATTAAGGGGACGGGAGCAGTACTTC.

There are a few counts of this clonotype. The CDR3 DNA sequence: TGTGCCAGCAGCCCTCAGGGGACTGCCTACGAGCAGTACTTC. It specifies CASSPQGTAYEQYF. This chain joins TRBV13 and TRBJ2-7; TRBD1 or TRBD2 may be the D gene (6 bases each). Germline loops: CDR1 PRHDT, CDR2 FYEKMQ (reference sequence). CDR3 length: 14 residues. V was cut by 5 bases and J by 2 bases, with 13 bases left in between.

The V call is TRBV4-1, the J call TRBJ2-7; 11 nucleotides align to TRBD2. Germline values: CDR1 MGHRA, CDR2 YSYEKL. The CDR3 consists of 14 residues. Germline trimming cut 8 bases from V and 8 bases from J; bases unmatched to any gene: 11. In nucleotides, the CDR3 is TGCGCCAGCGCGACGACTAGCGGGGAAGAGAAGCAGTACTTC. This translates into CASATTSGEEKQYF.

V usage is TRBV6-1 and J usage is TRBJ1-2; D is uncertain. Trimming removed 5 bases at V and 1 base at J, with 14 bases between. Germline loops: CDR1 MNHNS, CDR2 SASEGT. There are 15 residues in the CDR3. CDR3 sequence reads: CASSPDPGFNYGYTF. The DNA for the CDR3 is TGTGCCAGCAGTCCGGACCCGGGGTTTAACTATGGCTACACCTTC.

This clonotype was seen ten or more times. This chain links TRBV7-2 with TRBJ1-1; possible D gene TRBD1, 6 bases. The germline gives CDR1 SGHTA, CDR2 FQGNSA. V shed 2 bases and J shed 4 bases, with 11 bases lying between them. The CDR3 extends over 14 amino acids. The DNA for the CDR3 is TGTGCCAGCAGCTTATTCTCAGGGGCCACTGAAGCTTTCTTT. Amino acid sequence: CASSLFSGATEAFF.

This clonotype was picked up a small number of times. V is TRBV27 and J is TRBJ1-4, with a tentative D call TRBD1 (6 bases). Looked up from germline, CDR1 is MNHEY and CDR2 is SMNVEV (reference sequence). Trimming removed 8 bases at V and 7 bases at J, with 14 bases between. The CDR3 consists of 13 residues. The CDR3 coding sequence is TGTGCCAGCCGGGGGCAAGACCGTGAAAAACTGTTTTTT. Translation gives CASRGQDREKLFF.

This chain links TRBV4-1 with TRBJ1-1; possibly TRBD1 for D (5 bases). Germline CDR1 reads MGHRA; CDR2 reads YSYEKL. This CDR3 comprises 15 residues. The germline V and J ends were trimmed by 0 bases and 5 bases, with 13 bases remaining between them. In nucleotides, the CDR3 is TGCGCCAGCAGCCAAGAGAGACAGAGAGGGACTGAAGCTTTCTTT. This translates into CASSQERQRGTEAFF.

The sample holds many counts of this clonotype. The chain links TRBV30 to TRBJ1-1; D call uncertain. This CDR3 is built from 12 residues. Germline V gene data show CDR1 as GTSNPN and CDR2 as SVGIG (reference sequence). V was trimmed by 1 base and J by 3 bases, leaving 6 bases between them. The CDR3, as DNA: TGTGCCTGGAGTGCTTGGGACACTGAAGCTTTCTTT. As protein: CAWSAWDTEAFF.

This clonotype was counted only a few times. The rearrangement joins TRBV20-1 to TRBJ1-2; weak D call: TRBD1 (6 bases). The V gene lost 7 bases and the J gene lost 5 bases, with 11 bases spanning the gap. There are 11 residues in the CDR3. CDR1 and CDR2 from the germline V gene are DFQATT and SNEGSKA (reference sequence). CDR3 DNA sequence: TGCAGTGAGGGGGACCCTTATGGCTACACCTTC. Translation gives CSEGDPYGYTF.

In this sample, this clonotype turned up many times. The chain recombines TRBV20-1 with TRBJ1-1; no clear D. The V and J ends lost 3 bases and 5 bases respectively, with 16 bases between them. This CDR3 comprises 14 residues. Germline CDR1 reads DFQATT; CDR2 reads SNEGSKA (reference sequence). The CDR3 is CSARDSGNPTEAFF. For the CDR3, the DNA is TGCAGTGCTAGGGATTCAGGTAATCCGACTGAAGCTTTCTTT.

Turning to this clonotype: Just one base apart from a much larger clone, this may be a read error. The V and J genes are TRBV7-2 and TRBJ1-2; D is unclear. Per germline, CDR1 SGHTA and CDR2 FQGNSA. The CDR3 runs to 13 residues. V was trimmed by 3 bases and J by 2 bases, leaving 7 bases between them. In DNA, the CDR3 is TGTGCCAGCAGCTTGGAAGAGAACTATGGCTACACCTTC. It is translated as CASSLEENYGYTF.

This rearrangement joins TRBV9 to TRBJ2-2, with unresolved D. CDR3 length: 13 amino acids. Germline CDR1 and CDR2: SGDLS and YYNGEE. V was pared by 0 bases and J by 7 bases, with 7 bases between. The CDR3 DNA follows: TGTGCCAGCAGCGTAGCTCTTGGCGGGGAGCTGTTTTTT. Amino acid sequence: CASSVALGGELFF.

This chain connects TRBV28 to TRBJ2-7, with D unclear. V was trimmed by 5 bases and J by 3 bases, leaving 23 bases between them. This CDR3 spans 17 amino acids. Germline V gene sequence: CDR1 MDHEN, CDR2 SYDVKM. The CDR3 is CASSPSRLGWGSYEQYF. The CDR3 coding sequence is TGTGCCAGCAGTCCAAGCCGGCTGGGATGGGGAAGCTACGAGCAGTACTTC.

CDR3 DNA sequence: TGTGCCAGCAGTCGAATAAAGACAGGTAGTTCCTACAATGAGCAGTTCTTC. It translates to CASSRIKTGSSYNEQFF. The V gene is TRBV28, the J gene TRBJ2-1; D perhaps matches TRBD1 (6 bases). Germline loops: CDR1 MDHEN, CDR2 SYDVKM. The CDR3 contains 17 residues. Trimming took off 5 bases at V and 1 base at J, with 18 bases between the two ends.

This clonotype was picked up many times. The chain recombines TRBV15 with TRBJ2-7; the D gene could be TRBD1 or TRBD2 (5 bases each). CDR3 length equals 15 residues. The germline V gene encodes CDR1 LNHNV and CDR2 YYDKDF (reference sequence). Between the trimmed V and J ends, which lost 6 bases and 3 bases, there was a span of 18 bases. In DNA form, the CDR3 reads TGTGCCACCAGTAAGGCTTGGGACCCTAACTACGAGCAGTACTTC. Its protein is CATSKAWDPNYEQYF.

Only a few counts were recorded for this clonotype. The chain combines TRBV7-8 with TRBJ2-5, with 11 bases matching TRBD2. The assigned J gene may be wrong: the sequence end matches TRBJ2-7 better. Germline V gives CDR1 SGHVS, CDR2 FQNEAQ. The CDR3 is 17 amino acids. The DNA of the CDR3 is TGTGCCAGCAGCTTAGCGGGGGTAGCGGGAGGGTACTACGAGCAGTACTTC. It yields the protein CASSLAGVAGGYYEQYF.

The sample holds many counts of this clonotype. The CDR3, as DNA: TGTGCCAGCAGCTTAGATCCCGGGACGTCCGCCTACGAGCAGTACTTC. Encoded protein: CASSLDPGTSAYEQYF. The rearrangement joins TRBV11-2 to TRBJ2-7; D tentatively fits TRBD1 or TRBD2 (5 bases each). CDR1 is SGHAT, CDR2 FQNNGV, per germline. V was clipped by 0 bases and J by 2 bases, with 14 bases between them. CDR3 size: 16 residues.

This chain joins TRBV19 and TRBJ2-7; 9 nucleotides agree with TRBD2. There are 15 residues in the CDR3. The junction had 9 bases not matched to a gene; V was cut back by 2 bases and J by 7 bases. Germline V lookup: CDR1 LNHDA, CDR2 SQIVND (reference sequence). The CDR3 DNA reads as TGTGCCAGTAGTATAACGGTAGCGGGAGCGGGGGAGCAGTACTTC. Translating it yields CASSITVAGAGEQYF.

The rearrangement links TRBV30 to TRBJ1-3; D is possibly TRBD1 (6 bases). The CDR3 has 14 residues. Germline V gene lookup returns CDR1 GTSNPN and CDR2 SVGIG (reference sequence). V was pared by 4 bases and J by 0 bases, with 10 bases between. CDR3: CAWMGGHSGNTIYF. CDR3 nucleotides: TGTGCCTGGATGGGGGGCCACTCTGGAAACACCATATATTTT.

About this clonotype: Given a much more abundant clone one base away, this may be a read error. The chain uses TRBV6-1 and TRBJ2-7; D is ambiguous. The CDR3 loop spans 13 amino acids. Per germline, CDR1 MNHNS and CDR2 SASEGT. The chain's CDR3 is CASSRFGPYEQCF. The CDR3 DNA reads as TGTGCCAGCAGCAGGTTCGGCCCCTACGAGCAGTGCTTC.

The genes are TRBV20-1 and TRBJ2-4; 8 nucleotides agree with TRBD2. V gave up 5 bases and J gave up 7 bases; unmatched junction bases: 16. The CDR3 is 16 residues long. The germline V gene encodes CDR1 DFQATT and CDR2 SNEGSKA (reference sequence). CDR3 protein: CSAGKRQAGDSNIQYF. For the CDR3, the DNA is TGCAGTGCTGGAAAGAGACAAGCGGGAGATTCGAACATTCAGTACTTC.

Many counts were recorded for this clonotype. J is TRBJ1-1 and V is TRBV6-5; D gene ambiguous. Germline lookup yields CDR1 MNHEY and CDR2 SVGAGI. The CDR3 has 18 residues. The V gene lost 4 bases and the J gene lost 4 bases, with 25 bases spanning the gap. CDR3 loop: CASSFQGFGSSWSTEAFF. The CDR3, as DNA: TGTGCCAGCAGTTTTCAAGGGTTCGGTTCGTCTTGGAGCACTGAAGCTTTCTTT.